This paragraph reports one T cell receptor (beta chain). Its antigen is currently unknown. CDR1 and CDR2 from the germline V gene are MNHEY and SVGAGI. The CDR3 extends over 15 amino acids. V lost 2 bases, J lost 2 bases, and 5 bases stayed unmatched. Only in-frame clones appear in the TCRdb table, and some are missing; sequencing was by immunoSEQ multiplex PCR. The data show some 170,000 clones, around 96% seen once. The data were obtained in a study of cytomegalovirus exposure and HLA in healthy donors. Study findings and constraints: The study flagged around 150 TCR beta chains as cytomegalovirus-associated. Rarity held for most TCR sequences, but there were some public TCRs that occurred in many donors. A few chains linked to CMV were shown in vitro to be specific for CMV antigens.

The receptor comes from a woman aged 18-29 years in good health and CMV-seronegative. Sequencing used PBMCs. The chain has TRBV6-5 and TRBJ2-7, with 8 bases matching TRBD1. The CDR3 loop reads CASSYPGQGTYEQYF. CDR3 DNA sequence: TGTGCCAGCAGTTACCCAGGACAGGGAACCTACGAGCAGTACTTC.